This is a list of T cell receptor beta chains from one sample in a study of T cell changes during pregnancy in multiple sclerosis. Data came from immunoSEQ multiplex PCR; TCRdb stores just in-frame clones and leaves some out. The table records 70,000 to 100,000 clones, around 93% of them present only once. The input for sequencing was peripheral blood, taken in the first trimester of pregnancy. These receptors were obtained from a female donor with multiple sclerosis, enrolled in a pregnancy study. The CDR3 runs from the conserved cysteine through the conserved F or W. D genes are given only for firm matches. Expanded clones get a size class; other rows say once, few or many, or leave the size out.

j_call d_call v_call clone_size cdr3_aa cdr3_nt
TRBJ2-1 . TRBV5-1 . CASSLGFPGQHYNEQFF TGCGCCAGCAGCTTGGGTTTCCCGGGACAACACTACAATGAGCAGTTCTTC
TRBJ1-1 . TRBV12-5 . CASGPYSDTEAFF TGTGCTAGTGGTCCCTATTCGGACACTGAAGCTTTCTTT
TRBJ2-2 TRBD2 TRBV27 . CASSPQLAGGPNGELFF TGTGCCAGCAGTCCTCAGCTAGCGGGAGGGCCGAACGGGGAGCTGTTTTTT
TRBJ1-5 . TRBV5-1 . CASSFEGLSNQPQHF TGCGCCAGCAGCTTCGAGGGATTGAGCAATCAGCCCCAGCATTTT
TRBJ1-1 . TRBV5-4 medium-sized CASSLVVGAGAFF TGTGCCAGCAGCTTGGTCGTGGGGGCTGGGGCTTTCTTT
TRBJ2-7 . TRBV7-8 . CASSPIDRTSHEQYF TGTGCCAGCAGTCCTATCGATCGCACCTCTCACGAGCAGTACTTC
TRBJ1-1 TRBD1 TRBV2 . CASRRTGNTEAFF TGTGCCAGCAGGCGGACAGGGAACACTGAAGCTTTCTTT
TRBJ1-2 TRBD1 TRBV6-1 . CASSPYRGSYGYTF TGTGCCAGCAGCCCCTACAGGGGTAGCTATGGCTACACCTTC
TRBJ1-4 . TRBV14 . CASSQRRGWDEKLFF TGTGCCAGCAGCCAAAGAAGGGGCTGGGATGAAAAACTGTTTTTT
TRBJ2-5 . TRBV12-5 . CASGLEGAYQETQYF TGTGCTAGTGGTTTGGAAGGGGCTTACCAAGAGACCCAGTACTTC
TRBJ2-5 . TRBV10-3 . CAIGGGPGQETQYF TGTGCCATCGGGGGCGGCCCCGGTCAAGAGACCCAGTACTTC
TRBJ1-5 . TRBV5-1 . CASSSDGSRAQHF TGCGCCAGCAGCTCCGACGGCTCCAGGGCCCAGCATTTT
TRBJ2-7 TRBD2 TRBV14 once CASSHGGLAGVEQYF TGTGCCAGCAGCCACGGGGGGCTAGCGGGAGTTGAGCAGTACTTC
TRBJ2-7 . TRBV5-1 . CASSLTPYYEQYF TGCGCCAGCAGCTTGACCCCCTACTACGAGCAGTACTTC
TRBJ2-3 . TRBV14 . CASSRQPTSDTQYF TGTGCCAGCAGCCGACAGCCGACTTCAGATACGCAGTATTTT
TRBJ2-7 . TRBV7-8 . CASSLPIGGHYEQYF TGTGCCAGCAGCCTTCCTATCGGAGGTCACTACGAGCAGTACTTC
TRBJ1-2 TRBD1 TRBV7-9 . CASSFTGTGKHNF TGTGCCAGCAGCTTCACCGGGACAGGGAAACACAACTTC
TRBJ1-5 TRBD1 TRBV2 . CASRGWTGGNQPQHF TGTGCCAGCAGGGGGTGGACAGGGGGCAATCAGCCCCAGCATTTT
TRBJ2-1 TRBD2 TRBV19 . CASRGWEGLREQFF TGTGCCAGTAGGGGGTGGGAGGGCCTCCGAGAGCAGTTCTTC
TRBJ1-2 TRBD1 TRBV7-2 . CASSLAPGQGVNYGYTF TGTGCCAGCAGCTTAGCGCCGGGACAGGGCGTTAACTATGGCTACACCTTC
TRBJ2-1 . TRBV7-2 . CASSPLGSKGWDEQFF TGTGCCAGCAGCCCCTTGGGCAGTAAGGGGTGGGATGAGCAGTTCTTC
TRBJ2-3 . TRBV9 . CASSPSTRSDTQYF TGTGCCAGCAGCCCTTCGACTAGGTCAGATACGCAGTATTTT
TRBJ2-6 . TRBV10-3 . CAISYKSCRQSRANVLTF TGTGCCATCAGTTATAAAAGCTGTAGACAAAGTCGGGCCAACGTCCTGACTTTC
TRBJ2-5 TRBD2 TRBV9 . CASSPRLAGVGETQYF TGTGCCAGCAGCCCCAGACTAGCGGGAGTGGGGGAGACCCAGTACTTC
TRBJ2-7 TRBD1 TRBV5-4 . CASSLPGQGNTYEQYF TGTGCCAGCAGCTTACCAGGACAGGGAAATACCTACGAGCAGTACTTC
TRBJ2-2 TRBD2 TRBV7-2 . CASSLFASGGNGGELFF TGTGCCAGCAGCTTATTCGCTAGCGGGGGGAATGGCGGGGAGCTGTTTTTT
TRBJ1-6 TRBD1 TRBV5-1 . CASSQLPGQGVNSPLHF TGCGCCAGCAGCCAGCTCCCGGGACAGGGGGTAAATTCACCCCTCCACTTT
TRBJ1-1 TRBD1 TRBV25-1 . CASREAGGPPDTEAFF TGTGCCAGCAGAGAGGCAGGGGGCCCCCCCGACACTGAAGCTTTCTTT
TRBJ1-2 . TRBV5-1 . CASSLNSANYGYTF TGCGCCAGCAGCTTGAATTCGGCTAACTATGGCTACACCTTC
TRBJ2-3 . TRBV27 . CASSLGAATDTQYF TGTGCCAGCAGTTTAGGGGCCGCCACAGATACGCAGTATTTT
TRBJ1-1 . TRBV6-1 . CASSGQQNTEAFF TGTGCCAGCAGTGGACAGCAGAACACTGAAGCTTTCTTT
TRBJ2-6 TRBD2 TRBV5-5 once CASSPGTSGSRLLGANVLTF TGTGCCAGCAGTCCCGGGACTAGCGGGAGCCGCCTTCTGGGGGCCAACGTCCTGACTTTC
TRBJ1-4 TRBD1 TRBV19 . CASSIGQGGEKLFF TGTGCCAGTAGTATAGGACAGGGAGGTGAAAAACTGTTTTTT
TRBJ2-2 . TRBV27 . CASSFNRANTGELFF TGTGCCAGCAGTTTTAACAGGGCGAACACCGGGGAGCTGTTTTTT
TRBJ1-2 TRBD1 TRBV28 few CASSPPTGRYYGYTF TGTGCCAGCAGCCCTCCGACAGGGCGGTACTATGGCTACACCTTC
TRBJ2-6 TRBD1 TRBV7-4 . CASSLARQGTSFSGANVLTF TGTGCCAGCAGCTTAGCCCGACAGGGGACGTCATTCTCTGGGGCCAACGTCCTGACTTTC
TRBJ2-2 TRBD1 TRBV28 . CASSRTGSGSGELFF TGTGCCAGCAGTAGGACAGGGTCGGGCTCCGGGGAGCTGTTTTTT
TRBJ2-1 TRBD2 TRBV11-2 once CASSSLAGGSSSYNEQFF TGTGCCAGCAGCTCGTTAGCGGGAGGGTCCAGCTCCTACAATGAGCAGTTCTTC
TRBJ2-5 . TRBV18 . CASSLDSEETQYF TGTGCCAGCTCACTGGACAGCGAAGAGACCCAGTACTTC
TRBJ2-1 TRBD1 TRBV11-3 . CASSPAGTALSSYNEQFF TGTGCCAGCAGCCCCGCCGGGACAGCGTTAAGCTCCTACAATGAGCAGTTCTTC
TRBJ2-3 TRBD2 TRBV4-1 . CASSQEYGRSDTQYF TGCGCCAGCAGCCAAGAATACGGGAGGTCGGATACGCAGTATTTT
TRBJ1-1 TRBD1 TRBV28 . CATKLPRGLTEAFF TGTGCCACCAAACTTCCCAGGGGGCTCACTGAAGCTTTCTTT
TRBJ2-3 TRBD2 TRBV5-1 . CASSGWSRGGTDTQYF TGCGCCAGCAGCGGTTGGTCGCGGGGGGGCACAGATACGCAGTATTTT
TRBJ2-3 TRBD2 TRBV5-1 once CASSSGLANGGTDTQYF TGCGCCAGCAGCTCGGGACTAGCCAATGGGGGCACAGATACGCAGTATTTT
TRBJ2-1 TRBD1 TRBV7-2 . CASSSGQYNEQFF TGTGCCAGCAGTTCGGGACAGTACAATGAGCAGTTCTTC
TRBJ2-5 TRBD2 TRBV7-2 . CASSLGGLAQETQYF TGTGCCAGCAGCTTAGGGGGACTAGCTCAAGAGACCCAGTACTTC
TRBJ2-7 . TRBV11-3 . CASSPGRGSSYEQYF TGTGCCAGCAGCCCCGGGCGGGGCAGCTCCTACGAGCAGTACTTC
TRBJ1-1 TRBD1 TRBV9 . CASSVATGLADTEAFF TGTGCCAGCAGCGTAGCGACAGGGTTGGCAGACACTGAAGCTTTCTTT
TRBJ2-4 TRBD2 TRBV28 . CASSLRTRSAKNIQYF TGTGCCAGCAGCCTCCGGACTAGATCAGCCAAAAACATTCAGTACTTC
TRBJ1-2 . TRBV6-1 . CASSDRYGYTF TGTGCCAGCAGTGATCGGTATGGCTACACCTTC
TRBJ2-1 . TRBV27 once CASSFSQDSSHEQFF TGTGCCAGCAGTTTCAGCCAGGACTCTTCCCATGAGCAGTTCTTC
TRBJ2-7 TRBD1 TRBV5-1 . CASSLGGQGSEQYF TGCGCCAGCAGCTTGGGGGGACAGGGTTCCGAGCAGTACTTC
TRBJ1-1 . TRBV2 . CASSNPTLNTEAFF TGTGCCAGCAGTAACCCGACACTCAACACTGAAGCTTTCTTT
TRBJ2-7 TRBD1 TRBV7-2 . CASSLVRPSPGGHREQYF TGTGCCAGCAGCTTAGTACGCCCCTCCCCAGGGGGCCACCGCGAGCAGTACTTC
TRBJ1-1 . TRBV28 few CASVSGATARTEAFF TGTGCCAGCGTCTCTGGGGCAACAGCTAGGACTGAAGCTTTCTTT
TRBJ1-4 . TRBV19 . CASKGKRPLNEKLFF TGTGCCAGTAAGGGGAAACGTCCCCTTAATGAAAAACTGTTTTTT
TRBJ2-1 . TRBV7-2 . CASSLLTRYNEQFF TGTGCCAGCAGCTTGTTAACTCGGTACAATGAGCAGTTCTTC
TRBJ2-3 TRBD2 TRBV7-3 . CASSLWAGTSVADTQYF TGTGCCAGCAGCTTATGGGCCGGGACTAGCGTGGCAGATACGCAGTATTTT
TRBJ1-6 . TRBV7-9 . CASSLSGSYSPLHF TGTGCCAGCAGCTTATCTGGCAGTTATTCACCCCTCCACTTT
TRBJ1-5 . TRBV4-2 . CASSQGWEVRAGSNQPQHF TGTGCCAGCAGCCAAGGTTGGGAGGTTCGCGCAGGGAGCAATCAGCCCCAGCATTTT